The 19 T cell receptor beta chains below all came from one sample that was sequenced in a study of cytomegalovirus exposure and HLA in healthy donors. The PCR employed 60 Vbeta primers together with 13 Jbeta primers. The protocol was immunoSEQ multiplex PCR, while the TCRdb copy is restricted to in-frame clones and leaves out a portion. Among 150,000 to 200,000 clones listed, 65% to 85% were seen once. Source material: PBMCs. These receptors originate from a male donor in good health and CMV-seropositive.

The chain employs TRBV30 and TRBJ2-5, with 8 nucleotides matching TRBD1. Germline assignment: CDR1 GTSNPN and CDR2 SVGIG (reference sequence). J lost 4 bases, V lost 2 bases, and 6 bases had no gene match. The CDR3 extends over 14 amino acids. Here the CDR3 reads CAWSRGRGRETQYF. The CDR3 bases are TGTGCCTGGAGTAGAGGCAGGGGGCGAGAGACCCAGTACTTC.

The V gene is TRBV9, the J gene TRBJ1-5, with D tentatively TRBD1 (5 bases). The germline CDR1 and CDR2 sequences are SGDLS and YYNGEE. V was clipped by 2 bases and J by 4 bases, with 10 bases between them. The CDR3 covers 14 residues. The CDR3 DNA is TGTGCCAGCAGCGTGGGGCAAGGGAATCAGCCCCAGCATTTT. Translation gives CASSVGQGNQPQHF.

This chain uses TRBV12-5 with TRBJ2-7; D may be TRBD1 (6 bases). CDR1 and CDR2 from the germline V gene are LGHNT and FRNRAP. With 4 bases removed from V and 3 bases from J, the gap between germline ends came to 7 bases. This CDR3 region has 12 residues. This CDR3 reads CASGSQGYEQYF. The DNA for the CDR3 is TGTGCTAGTGGTTCACAGGGCTACGAGCAGTACTTC.

This rearrangement joins TRBV7-8 to TRBJ2-5, with D possibly TRBD2 on 6 matching bases. Trimming shortened V by 0 bases and J by 4 bases, and 6 bases separated the two germline ends. The CDR3 contains 13 residues. Germline lookup yields CDR1 SGHVS and CDR2 FQNEAQ. DNA for the CDR3: TGTGCCAGCAGCTTAGCGCGGGGAGAGACCCAGTACTTC. This encodes CASSLARGETQYF. The entire variable domain, with the rest obtained from reference TRBV7-8 and TRBJ2-5, is as follows: GAGVSQSPRYKVAKRGQDVALRCDPISGHVSLFWYQQALGQGPEFLTYFQNEAQLDKSGLPSDRFFAERPEGSVSTLKIQRTQQEDSAVYLCASSLARGETQYFGPGTRLLVL.

V and J are TRBV6-1 and TRBJ2-7; TRBD1 might be the D (6 bases). Germline V lookup: CDR1 MNHNS, CDR2 SASEGT. The V and J ends lost 2 bases and 3 bases respectively, with 8 bases between them. The CDR3 consists of 13 residues. CDR3: CASSETGNYEQYF. For the CDR3, the DNA is TGTGCCAGCAGTGAAACAGGGAACTACGAGCAGTACTTC.

The gene calls are TRBV7-2 and TRBJ2-5; D possibly corresponds to TRBD1 (5 bases). This CDR3 contains 15 residues. Trimming stripped 5 bases from V and 5 bases from J, with 18 bases between. Germline V lookup: CDR1 SGHTA, CDR2 FQGNSA. CDR3 DNA sequence: TGTGCCAGCAGCCCTACCCCGACAGTCGCGGAGACCCAGTACTTC. This sequence encodes CASSPTPTVAETQYF.

The rearrangement links TRBV4-1 to TRBJ1-5; D remains ambiguous. Trimming shortened V by 4 bases and J by 7 bases, and 14 bases separated the two germline ends. Germline CDR1 MGHRA, CDR2 YSYEKL. The CDR3 runs to 14 residues. The DNA of the CDR3 is TGCGCCAGCAGCCGAGGGCGCCAGGACCAGCCCCAGCATTTT. Protein product: CASSRGRQDQPQHF.

This chain links TRBV10-1 with TRBJ2-6; 8 bases are a match to TRBD1. Germline V gene data show CDR1 as WNHNN and CDR2 as SYGVQD (reference sequence). This CDR3 region has 18 residues. Trimming took 9 bases from V and 0 from J; bases not matched to a gene: 13. DNA of the CDR3: TGCGCCAGAGGGGACGCAGGGGGCGCCCCCTCTGGGGCCAACGTCCTGACTTTC. This translates into CARGDAGGAPSGANVLTF.

This chain joins TRBV7-8 and TRBJ2-7, with TRBD2 identical over 8 bases. J was trimmed by 2 bases and V by 5 bases; bases with no gene match: 8. The CDR3 totals 15 residues. The germline V gene encodes CDR1 SGHVS and CDR2 FQNEAQ. CDR3 protein: CASSLSGGMTYEQYF. The CDR3 DNA is TGTGCCAGCAGCCTCTCGGGGGGGATGACCTACGAGCAGTACTTC.

V and J are TRBV20-1 and TRBJ2-5; D is ambiguous. Trimming cost V 6 bases and J 5 bases, with 10 bases left between them. The CDR3 is 11 residues long. The germline V gene encodes CDR1 DFQATT and CDR2 SNEGSKA (reference sequence). The CDR3 DNA is TGCAGTGCAAATCGGTACGAGACCCAGTACTTC. Its protein product is CSANRYETQYF.

The chain couples TRBV6-5 to TRBJ1-5; 7 nucleotides match TRBD1. The CDR3 consists of 16 residues. Germline trimming cut 4 bases from V and 4 bases from J; bases unmatched to any gene: 10. CDR1 is MNHEY, CDR2 SVGAGI, per germline. The CDR3 region is CASSSLRGQPNQPQHF. CDR3 bases: TGTGCCAGCAGTTCCCTTCGGGGACAGCCTAATCAGCCCCAGCATTTT.

This clone was seen just once. J is TRBJ2-7 and V is TRBV9, with a tentative D call TRBD1 (5 bases). Germline values: CDR1 SGDLS, CDR2 YYNGEE. The CDR3 spans 13 residues. V lost 4 bases to trimming and J lost 2 bases, with 10 bases between them. The CDR3 reads CASSRGPTYEQYF. CDR3 coding DNA: TGTGCCAGCAGCAGGGGCCCTACCTACGAGCAGTACTTC.

The genes are TRBV2 and TRBJ2-7; 7 bases match TRBD2. Germline V gives CDR1 SNHLY, CDR2 FYNNEI. The CDR3 covers 14 residues. V lost 0 bases and J lost 5; bases outside the gene matches: 4. The CDR3 DNA reads as TGTGCCAGCAGTGAAGCGCTAGGGAGGGACGAGCAGTACTTC. This codes for CASSEALGRDEQYF.

This clone was seen a single time. This rearrangement joins TRBV6-1 to TRBJ2-7; 8 nucleotides align to TRBD1. CDR3 length: 14 amino acids. Germline V CDR1 and CDR2: MNHNS, SASEGT. Trimming at V came to 4 bases and at J to 4 bases, leaving 6 bases not matched to a gene. The CDR3 DNA sequence: TGTGCCAGCAGTGCCTCCGGGACAGGATACGAGCAGTACTTC. This translates into CASSASGTGYEQYF.

J is TRBJ2-7 and V is TRBV5-1; possible D gene TRBD2, 5 bases. This CDR3 spans 15 amino acids. V was pared by 0 bases and J by 4 bases, with 14 bases between. CDR1 and CDR2 from the germline V gene are SGHRS and YFSETQ. CDR3 in amino acids: CASSLELATIYEQYF. CDR3 DNA: TGCGCCAGCAGCTTGGAGTTAGCGACTATTTACGAGCAGTACTTC.

With respect to this clone: This specimen includes other DNA sequences encoding the same CDR3. This chain connects TRBV5-1 to TRBJ2-1; 14 bases agree with TRBD2. Germline lookup yields CDR1 SGHRS and CDR2 YFSETQ. J lost 4 bases, V lost 3 bases, and 3 bases had no gene match. The CDR3 extends over 16 amino acids. The CDR3 sequence is CASSSGLAGAYNEQFF. The CDR3 region has the DNA TGCGCCAGCAGCTCGGGACTAGCGGGGGCTTACAATGAGCAGTTCTTC.

This chain connects TRBV19 to TRBJ2-7, with TRBD1 matching 10 bases. V lost 3 bases to trimming and J lost 4 bases; unmatched junction nucleotides: 9. This CDR3 has 16 residues. CDR1 LNHDA and CDR2 SQIVND come from the germline V gene (reference sequence). This CDR3 reads CASSIFGTGELYEQYF. The CDR3 nucleotides are TGTGCCAGTAGTATTTTTGGGACAGGGGAACTATACGAGCAGTACTTC.

This clone occurred a few times. The gene calls are TRBV27 and TRBJ1-4; 8 bases agree with TRBD1. The germline gives CDR1 MNHEY, CDR2 SMNVEV (reference sequence). This CDR3 region has 16 residues. Trimming cost V 5 bases and J 4 bases; bases outside gene matches: 9. This CDR3 is CASSPYSGGHNEKLFF. The DNA for the CDR3 is TGTGCCAGCAGTCCCTATTCAGGGGGCCATAATGAAAAACTGTTTTTT.

The chain links TRBV11-2 to TRBJ2-5, with D perhaps TRBD1 (6 bases). The V gene's germline CDR1 is SGHAT and CDR2 FQNNGV. V dropped 2 bases and J dropped 1 base, with 17 bases sitting between them. This CDR3 region has 17 residues. CDR3 nucleotide sequence: TGTGCCAGCAGCTTACGCATGTGGGACATCATCCAAGAGACCCAGTACTTC. Translating gives CASSLRMWDIIQETQYF.